This T cell receptor (beta chain) was sequenced for a study of T cell responses to AZD1222 COVID-19 vaccine. General study findings and limits: Vaccine-associated CD4 TCRs ranged over spike, dominating at 160-218 and 743-854.

Generated by immunoSEQ multiplex PCR, the TCRdb table keeps only in-frame clones and is missing some. The table shows 150,000 or so clones, with 80% to 95% occurring only once. As for this clone: Its matching antigen is unknown.

The sequencing used peripheral blood, collected on day 0 of AZD1222 vaccination. The sequence derives from an adult in good health.

This CDR3 is CASSPLGRGQVSNQPQHF. Written as DNA, the CDR3 is TGCGCCAGCAGCCCTCTGGGCAGGGGGCAGGTTAGCAATCAGCCCCAGCATTTT. The gene calls are TRBV4-1 and TRBJ1-5; TRBD1 matches at 8 bases. Germline assignment: CDR1 MGHRA and CDR2 YSYEKL. V lost 4 bases to trimming and J lost 0 bases; unmatched junction nucleotides: 11. The CDR3 totals 18 residues.